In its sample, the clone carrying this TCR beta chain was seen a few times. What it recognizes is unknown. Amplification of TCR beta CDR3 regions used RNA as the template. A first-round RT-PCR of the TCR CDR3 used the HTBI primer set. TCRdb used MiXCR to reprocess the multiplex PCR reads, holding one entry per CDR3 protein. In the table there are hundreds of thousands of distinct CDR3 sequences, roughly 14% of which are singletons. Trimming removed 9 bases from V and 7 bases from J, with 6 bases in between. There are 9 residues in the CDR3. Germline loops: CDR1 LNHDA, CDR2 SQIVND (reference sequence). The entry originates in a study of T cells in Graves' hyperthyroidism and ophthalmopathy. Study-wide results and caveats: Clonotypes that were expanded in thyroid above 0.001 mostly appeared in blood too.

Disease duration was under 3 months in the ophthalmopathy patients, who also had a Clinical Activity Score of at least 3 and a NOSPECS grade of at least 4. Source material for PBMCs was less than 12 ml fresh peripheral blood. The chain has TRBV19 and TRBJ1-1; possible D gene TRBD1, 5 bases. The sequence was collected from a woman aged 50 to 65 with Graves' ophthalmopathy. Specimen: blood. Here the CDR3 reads CARGGEAFF. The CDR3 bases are TGTGCCAGGGGGGGTGAAGCTTTCTTT. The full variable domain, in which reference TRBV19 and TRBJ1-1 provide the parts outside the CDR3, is DGGITQSPKYLFRKEGQNVTLSCEQNLNHDAMYWYRQDPGQGLRLIYYSQIVNDFQKGDIAEGYSVSREKKESFPLTVTSAQKNPTAFYLCARGGEAFFGQGTRLTVV.